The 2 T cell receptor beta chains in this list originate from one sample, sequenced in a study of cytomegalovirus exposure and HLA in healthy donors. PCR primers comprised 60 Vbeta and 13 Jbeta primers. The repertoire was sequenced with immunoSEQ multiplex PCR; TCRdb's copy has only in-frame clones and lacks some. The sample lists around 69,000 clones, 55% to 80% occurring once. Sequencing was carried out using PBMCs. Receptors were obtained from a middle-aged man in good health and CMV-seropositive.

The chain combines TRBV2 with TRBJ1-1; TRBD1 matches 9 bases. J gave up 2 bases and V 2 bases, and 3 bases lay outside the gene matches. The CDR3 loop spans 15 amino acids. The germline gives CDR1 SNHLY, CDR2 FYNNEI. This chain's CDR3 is CASSENRGPNTEAFF. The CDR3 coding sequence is TGTGCCAGCAGTGAAAACAGGGGGCCCAACACTGAAGCTTTCTTT.

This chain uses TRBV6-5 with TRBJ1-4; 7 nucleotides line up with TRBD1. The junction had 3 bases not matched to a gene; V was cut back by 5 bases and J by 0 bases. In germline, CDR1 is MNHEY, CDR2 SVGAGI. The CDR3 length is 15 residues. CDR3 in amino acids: CASSPTGATNEKLFF. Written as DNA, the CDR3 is TGTGCCAGCAGTCCCACAGGGGCAACTAATGAAAAACTGTTTTTT.